The 28 T cell receptor beta chains listed next were all sequenced from one sample in a study of cytomegalovirus exposure and HLA in healthy donors. PCR used 60 Vbeta primers and 13 Jbeta primers. Generated by immunoSEQ multiplex PCR, the TCRdb table keeps only in-frame clones and is missing some. The sample lists 150,000 to 200,000 clones, 60% to 85% occurring once. Source material: PBMCs. These receptors were taken from a male donor in good health and CMV-seronegative.

The chain has TRBV29-1 and TRBJ2-5, with TRBD1 matching 8 bases. V gave up 6 bases and J gave up 5 bases; unmatched junction bases: 11. CDR1 and CDR2 (germline): SQVTM, ANQGSEA. The CDR3 covers 14 residues. The CDR3 here is CSVQGVPSWETQYF. For the CDR3, the DNA is TGCAGCGTACAGGGGGTCCCCTCTTGGGAGACCCAGTACTTC.

This clone showed up just once. J is TRBJ2-3 and V is TRBV6-5; a possible D gene is TRBD2 (7 bases). The CDR3 loop spans 16 amino acids. CDR1 and CDR2 (germline): MNHEY, SVGAGI. V was trimmed by 0 bases and J by 4 bases, leaving 14 bases between them. DNA for the CDR3: TGTGCCAGCAGTTACTCGCGTGGGGGGGCGGCAGATACGCAGTATTTT. This sequence encodes CASSYSRGGAADTQYF.

The chain recombines TRBV9 with TRBJ2-3, with TRBD2 matching over 7 bases. CDR1 and CDR2 (germline): SGDLS, YYNGEE. V dropped 2 bases and J dropped 2; count of bases not matched to a gene: 8. The CDR3 loop spans 16 amino acids. The CDR3 nucleotides read TGTGCCAGCAGCGTCGACAGCGGGGAACTCACAGATACGCAGTATTTT. It specifies CASSVDSGELTDTQYF.

The gene calls are TRBV7-9 and TRBJ1-5; D not resolved. The V gene's germline CDR1 is SEHNR and CDR2 FQNEAQ (reference sequence). V was shortened by 3 bases and J by 4 bases, with 7 bases between the two germline ends. CDR3 length: 13 amino acids. CDR3 loop: CASSFDGNQPQHF. In nucleotides, the CDR3 is TGTGCCAGCAGCTTCGACGGGAATCAGCCCCAGCATTTT. Filled out from reference TRBV7-9 and TRBJ1-5, the complete variable domain reads DTGVSQNPRHKITKRGQNVTFRCDPISEHNRLYWYRQTLGQGPEFLTYFQNEAQLEKSRLLSDRFSAERPKGSFSTLEIQRTEQGDSAMYLCASSFDGNQPQHFGDGTRLSIL.

This chain joins TRBV5-4 and TRBJ1-3, with 9 bases aligning to TRBD1. This CDR3 is built from 16 residues. CDR1 is SGHNT, CDR2 YYREEE, per germline (reference sequence). The junction had 6 bases not matched to a gene; V was cut back by 4 bases and J by 1 base. CDR3 sequence (DNA): TGTGCCAGCAGCCCGGGACAGGGACGGTCTGGAAACACCATATATTTT. Encoded protein: CASSPGQGRSGNTIYF.

V gene TRBV19 combines with J gene TRBJ1-5, with D possibly matching TRBD1 (6 bases). CDR1 is LNHDA, CDR2 SQIVND, per germline (reference sequence). There are 15 residues in the CDR3. Trimming shortened V by 2 bases and J by 12 bases, and 20 bases separated the two germline ends. DNA for the CDR3: TGTGCCAGTAGTATATCGGGGGGCCCTTATTCTCTCCAGCATTTT. Amino acid sequence: CASSISGGPYSLQHF.

The J gene is TRBJ1-2, the V gene TRBV15, with 8 positions matching TRBD1. V was clipped by 3 bases and J by 8 bases; unmatched bases: 14. The CDR3 sequence is 16 residues long. The germline gives CDR1 LNHNV, CDR2 YYDKDF (reference sequence). The CDR3 bases are TGTGCCACCAGCAGCCGGGGACAGGACCCCGGCGGGGGCTACACCTTC. Residues: CATSSRGQDPGGGYTF.

The V and J genes are TRBV5-6 and TRBJ1-2, with 10 bases matching TRBD1. Germline-derived CDR1 and CDR2 are SGHDT and YYEEEE. Germline trimming cut 4 bases from V and 7 bases from J; bases unmatched to any gene: 4. This CDR3 is built from 13 residues. As DNA, the CDR3 is TGTGCCAGCAGCCGGGACAGGGGCTTTGGCTACACCTTC. The encoded protein is CASSRDRGFGYTF.

This clone was counted a single time. This chain uses TRBV29-1 with TRBJ2-1; D gene uncertain. This CDR3 is 13 amino acids long. In germline, CDR1 is SQVTM, CDR2 ANQGSEA. V was cut by 3 bases and J by 0 bases, with 6 bases left in between. The CDR3 DNA follows: TGCAGCGTTGACACCTACTCCTACAATGAGCAGTTCTTC. This encodes CSVDTYSYNEQFF.

The rearrangement links TRBV5-6 to TRBJ2-1, with 10 bases matching TRBD2. The CDR3 sequence is 14 residues long. The junction had 6 bases not matched to a gene; V was cut back by 5 bases and J by 7 bases. The germline V gene has CDR1 SGHDT and CDR2 YYEEEE. The CDR3 reads CASRTGTSVNEQFF. The DNA for the CDR3 is TGTGCCAGCAGAACCGGGACTAGCGTTAATGAGCAGTTCTTC.

J is TRBJ1-2 and V is TRBV18, with D possibly TRBD1 on 5 matching bases. The CDR3 runs to 15 residues. The V gene lost 1 base and the J gene lost 6 bases, with 15 bases spanning the gap. Germline V gene data show CDR1 as KGHSH and CDR2 as LQKENI. The CDR3 DNA is TGTGCCAGCTCACCACAGGGGTCCCAGGGCGATGGCTACACCTTC. This gives the protein CASSPQGSQGDGYTF.

The chain links TRBV12-5 to TRBJ1-2; D ambiguous. V lost 6 bases to trimming and J lost 2 bases, with 16 bases between them. The CDR3 runs to 15 residues. Germline lookup yields CDR1 LGHNT and CDR2 FRNRAP. For the CDR3, the DNA is TGTGCTAGTGGGACGATAGACTTAAGGAACTATGGCTACACCTTC. This encodes CASGTIDLRNYGYTF.

The V and J genes are TRBV7-9 and TRBJ1-1, with D perhaps matching TRBD1 (5 bases). The CDR3 totals 15 residues. CDR1 is SEHNR, CDR2 FQNEAQ, per germline (reference sequence). V lost 5 bases to trimming and J lost 2 bases, with 15 bases between them. CDR3 in amino acids: CASSPPSTVNTEAFF. DNA for the CDR3: TGTGCCAGCAGCCCTCCATCGACAGTTAACACTGAAGCTTTCTTT. The variable domain in full, completed from reference TRBV7-9 and TRBJ1-1, reads DTGVSQNPRHKITKRGQNVTFRCDPISEHNRLYWYRQTLGQGPEFLTYFQNEAQLEKSRLLSDRFSAERPKGSFSTLEIQRTEQGDSAMYLCASSPPSTVNTEAFFGQGTRLTVV.

The chain links TRBV6-6 to TRBJ1-1; no definite D call. The germline V gene encodes CDR1 MNHNY and CDR2 SVGAGI (reference sequence). This CDR3 has 13 amino acids. Trimming shortened V by 6 bases and J by 3 bases, and 11 bases separated the two germline ends. The CDR3 loop reads CASSPRVDTEAFF. In DNA, the CDR3 is TGTGCCAGCAGCCCCCGGGTGGACACTGAAGCTTTCTTT.

This clone was observed once. This chain connects TRBV28 to TRBJ1-6, with unresolved D. The CDR3 contains 14 residues. Trimming stripped 0 bases from V and 5 bases from J, with 5 bases between. Germline V gene lookup returns CDR1 MDHEN and CDR2 SYDVKM. The DNA for the CDR3 is TGTGCCAGCAGTTTATGGCAGGATAATTCACCCCTCCACTTT. It translates to CASSLWQDNSPLHF.

The chain has TRBV30 and TRBJ2-1, with a possible D match to TRBD1 (6 bases). Per germline, CDR1 GTSNPN and CDR2 SVGIG (reference sequence). V dropped 6 bases and J dropped 6 bases, with 18 bases sitting between them. CDR3 length equals 14 residues. CDR3 in amino acids: CACNREPGVNEQFF. CDR3 nucleotide sequence: TGTGCCTGTAACAGGGAACCCGGGGTCAATGAGCAGTTCTTC. The full variable domain, rest sourced from reference TRBV30 and TRBJ2-1, is SQTIHQWPATLVQPVGSPLSLECTVEGTSNPNLYWYRQAAGRGLQLLFYSVGIGQISSEVPQNLSASRPQDRQFILSSKKLLLSDSGFYLCACNREPGVNEQFFGPGTRLTVL.

The chain joins TRBV7-9 to TRBJ1-5; 7 bases fit TRBD1. The J segment lost 9 bases and the V segment lost 1 base, leaving 6 bases of the junction unmatched. The CDR3 length is 14 residues. Germline-derived CDR1 and CDR2 are SEHNR and FQNEAQ (reference sequence). The CDR3 nucleotides are TGTGCCAGCAGCTTAGGAGGACAGGAGCGGCCCCAGCATTTT. As protein: CASSLGGQERPQHF.

The chain joins TRBV4-3 to TRBJ2-5, with 8 bases lining up with TRBD1. The J call may not be correct, given that the DNA end is closer to TRBJ2-7. From germline, CDR1 is LGHNA and CDR2 YSLEER. The CDR3 runs 14 residues. CDR3 bases: TGCGCCAGCAGCCAAGTACAGGGGGACTACGAGCAGTACTTC. Translated, it gives CASSQVQGDYEQYF.

The rearrangement links TRBV28 to TRBJ1-2; the D gene is possibly TRBD1 (6 bases). Trimming cost V 5 bases and J 3 bases, with 13 bases left between them. Germline-derived CDR1 and CDR2 are MDHEN and SYDVKM. This CDR3 spans 14 amino acids. The CDR3 spells CASSARGNHYGYTF. CDR3 nucleotide sequence: TGTGCCAGCAGTGCGAGGGGGAATCACTATGGCTACACCTTC.

Written as DNA, the CDR3 is TGTGCCATCAGTGAGTCGATTAGCGGGGGTTACGAGCAGTACTTC. Protein: CAISESISGGYEQYF. J is TRBJ2-7 and V is TRBV10-3; 9 bases match TRBD2. Per germline, CDR1 ENHRY and CDR2 SYGVKD. The J segment lost 4 bases and the V segment lost 0 bases, leaving 4 bases of the junction unmatched. This CDR3 region has 15 residues.

This sequence joins TRBV9 and TRBJ1-6; D uncertain. In germline, CDR1 is SGDLS, CDR2 YYNGEE. V gave up 4 bases and J gave up 3 bases, with 8 bases separating them. CDR3 size: 14 residues. The CDR3 here is CASSFSGYNSPLHF. The CDR3 bases are TGTGCCAGCAGCTTTTCGGGCTATAATTCACCCCTCCACTTT.

The rearrangement links TRBV4-3 to TRBJ1-6; D is unresolved. Germline CDR1 and CDR2: LGHNA and YSLEER. Trimming took off 0 bases at V and 10 bases at J, with 10 bases between the two ends. The CDR3 contains 14 residues. The CDR3 DNA follows: TGCGCCAGCAGCCAAGATCGAGGAAGATCACCCCTCCACTTT. Translation: CASSQDRGRSPLHF.

This clone appeared a single time. The chain employs TRBV5-1 and TRBJ2-5; no clear D. Germline CDR1 and CDR2: SGHRS and YFSETQ. The V end was cut by 0 bases, the J end by 5 bases, with 11 bases between. This CDR3 comprises 14 residues. CDR3 nucleotide sequence: TGCGCCAGCAGCTTGGGAACAGCCAGGGAGACCCAGTACTTC. Encoded protein: CASSLGTARETQYF.

This chain connects TRBV30 to TRBJ1-5, with 9 nucleotides matching TRBD1. CDR1 GTSNPN and CDR2 SVGIG come from the germline V gene (reference sequence). CDR3 size: 15 residues. The J segment lost 0 bases and the V segment lost 5 bases, leaving 5 bases of the junction unmatched. CDR3 protein: CAWRTGANSNQPQHF. CDR3 nucleotides: TGTGCCTGGCGGACAGGGGCGAATAGCAATCAGCCCCAGCATTTT.

This rearrangement joins TRBV10-3 to TRBJ2-3; D is unresolved. V was clipped by 4 bases and J by 0 bases, with 8 bases between them. Looked up from germline, CDR1 is ENHRY and CDR2 is SYGVKD. The CDR3 totals 14 residues. The CDR3 region has the DNA TGTGCCATCAGTGGATCACGGAGCACAGATACGCAGTATTTT. Translated, it gives CAISGSRSTDTQYF.

V usage is TRBV5-1 and J usage is TRBJ1-1; D is possibly TRBD1 (5 bases). The CDR3 runs 14 residues. CDR1 and CDR2 from the germline V gene are SGHRS and YFSETQ. V lost 2 bases, J lost 4 bases, and 12 bases lay in between. The CDR3 region has the DNA TGCGCCAGCAGCTTCAAATCAGGGATCACTGAAGCTTTCTTT. This encodes CASSFKSGITEAFF.

This clone appeared a few times. The CDR3 protein is CASSLDGRAKDTQYF. CDR3 DNA sequence: TGTGCCAGCAGTCTCGACGGGAGAGCAAAAGATACGCAGTATTTT. V and J are TRBV5-8 and TRBJ2-3; D is possibly TRBD2 (6 bases). Looked up from germline, CDR1 is SGHTS and CDR2 is YDEGEE. CDR3 size: 15 residues. V dropped 5 bases and J dropped 5 bases, with 18 bases sitting between them.

The CDR3 region is CASSLSWTGQRFQPQHF. For the CDR3, the DNA is TGTGCCAGCAGTTTATCTTGGACGGGACAGAGGTTTCAGCCCCAGCATTTT. V and J are TRBV27 and TRBJ1-5, with 7 bases that match TRBD1. The germline V gene has CDR1 MNHEY and CDR2 SMNVEV (reference sequence). CDR3 length: 17 residues. With V trimmed by 0 bases and J by 6 bases, 11 bases remained unmatched.